The next 8 T cell receptor beta chains were all read from a single sample in a study of blood T cell repertoires in COVID-19. The data were produced by immunoSEQ multiplex PCR, yet TCRdb's version contains in-frame clones alone and is incomplete. The sample yields about 260,000 clones, 87% seen once. The sequencing sample was made of peripheral blood. All receptors derive from a woman aged 40-49 years who had recovered from COVID-19.

The sample holds a few counts of this clone. The rearrangement uses TRBV6-4 and TRBJ2-1; the match to TRBD1 covers 8 bases. Trimming at V came to 6 bases and at J to 5 bases, leaving 3 bases not matched to a gene. The germline V gene encodes CDR1 MRHNA and CDR2 SNTAGT. The CDR3 is 13 amino acids. CDR3 in amino acids: CASSPGQDNEQFF. The CDR3 nucleotides are TGTGCCAGCAGCCCGGGACAGGACAATGAGCAGTTCTTC.

The gene calls are TRBV13 and TRBJ2-7; D uncertain. Between the trimmed V and J ends, which lost 4 bases and 2 bases, there was a span of 9 bases. Germline V lookup: CDR1 PRHDT, CDR2 FYEKMQ (reference sequence). The CDR3 runs to 13 residues. DNA of the CDR3: TGTGCCAGCAGCTACGGTCGGGCCTACGAGCAGTACTTC. It translates to CASSYGRAYEQYF.

The CDR3 DNA sequence: TGTGCCAGCAGTTCGACTAGCGGTTACACCGGGGAGCTGTTTTTT. Translating gives CASSSTSGYTGELFF. V gene TRBV28 combines with J gene TRBJ2-2, with 9 bases that match TRBD2. The junction had 3 bases not matched to a gene; V was cut back by 4 bases and J by 3 bases. This CDR3 region has 15 residues. Germline V CDR1 and CDR2: MDHEN, SYDVKM.

This chain connects TRBV7-2 to TRBJ2-1; 12 bases fit TRBD2. Germline trimming cut 3 bases from V and 6 bases from J; bases unmatched to any gene: 3. Germline CDR1 reads SGHTA; CDR2 reads FQGNSA. The CDR3 is made up of 15 amino acids. The CDR3 is CASSLLAGGSNEQFF. As DNA, the CDR3 is TGTGCCAGCAGCTTGCTAGCGGGGGGGTCCAATGAGCAGTTCTTC.

This clone is a singleton in its sample. The genes are TRBV19 and TRBJ2-7; the match to TRBD1 covers 7 bases. Losses at the gene ends were 1 base for V and 2 bases for J; bases not matched to a gene: 5. From germline, CDR1 is LNHDA and CDR2 SQIVND (reference sequence). CDR3 length: 15 amino acids. The CDR3 spells CASSIGSGTAYEQYF. CDR3 in DNA: TGTGCCAGTAGTATAGGATCCGGGACAGCCTACGAGCAGTACTTC. The variable domain in full, completed from reference TRBV19 and TRBJ2-7, reads DGGITQSPKYLFRKEGQNVTLSCEQNLNHDAMYWYRQDPGQGLRLIYYSQIVNDFQKGDIAEGYSVSREKKESFPLTVTSAQKNPTAFYLCASSIGSGTAYEQYFGPGTRLTVT.

There are a few counts of this clone. This chain joins TRBV9 and TRBJ1-1; 7 bases are a match to TRBD1. The CDR3 extends over 15 amino acids. V trimming: 0 bases; J trimming: 10 bases; junction bases outside the gene matches: 12. CDR1 SGDLS and CDR2 YYNGEE come from the germline V gene. The CDR3 DNA follows: TGTGCCAGCAGCGTAGGTAAGGGGGCCGCGCTCGCAGCTTTCTTT. Its protein product is CASSVGKGAALAAFF.

The genes are TRBV3-1 (or the pseudogene TRBV3-2) and TRBJ1-2, with TRBD1 as a possible D gene (6 bases). The CDR3 is 17 residues long. The V gene lost 0 bases and the J gene lost 1 base, with 15 bases spanning the gap. The germline V gene has CDR1 LGHDT and CDR2 YNNKEL (reference sequence). CDR3 residues: CASSQDKEGGVNYGYTF. The DNA for the CDR3 is TGTGCCAGCAGCCAAGATAAGGAAGGGGGAGTTAACTATGGCTACACCTTC.

Here the CDR3 reads CASGLTGVSNQPQHF. Here the CDR3 DNA reads TGTGCCAGCGGATTGACAGGGGTTAGCAATCAGCCCCAGCATTTT. The V call is TRBV6-5, the J call TRBJ1-5; 8 nucleotides match TRBD1. The germline V gene encodes CDR1 MNHEY and CDR2 SVGAGI. The J segment lost 0 bases and the V segment lost 8 bases, leaving 6 bases of the junction unmatched. This CDR3 is built from 15 residues.